This TCR beta chain was found in a study of Ad26.COV2.S vaccination and SARS-CoV-2 variants. Study overall: Donor got 5x10^10 or 1x10^11 viral particles of Ad26.COV2.S.

Produced via immunoSEQ multiplex PCR; TCRdb's table is partial and in-frame only. The repertoire has 400,000 to 450,000 clones, 80% to 95% of them found once; the top ten carry more than 3.5%. General study results and limits: After vaccination, reports described spike-specific CD8+ and CD4+ T cell responses as showing substantial breadth.

Treatment here: some 19 received Ad26.COV2.S at low or high dose, single or two shots; about 5 received placebo; per-sample allocation not given. Each sample was drawn 63 days after the first injection (of vaccine or placebo). CDR1 LNHDA and CDR2 SQIVND come from the germline V gene (reference sequence). The V end was cut by 8 bases, the J end by 5 bases, with 9 bases between. The CDR3 length is 11 residues. On this clone itself: The antigen is undetermined. The identical CDR3 is also encoded by other nucleotide sequences in the sample.

This chain joins TRBV19 and TRBJ1-1, with D unresolved. The clonotype originates from a person between 18 and 59 years old who received the Ad26.COV2.S COVID-19 vaccine or a placebo. The sample was peripheral blood, taken in a trial of Ad26.COV2.S vaccine versus placebo. The CDR3 region is CASSRGTEAFF. In nucleotides, the CDR3 is TGTGCCAGTTCACGAGGGACTGAAGCTTTCTTT.